This is a list of T cell receptor beta chains from one sample in a study of cytotoxic CD8 clonotypes in ibrutinib-treated CLL. Repertoires were generated with immunoSEQ multiplex PCR, while TCRdb's copy carries only in-frame clones and drops some. The table shows tens of thousands of clones, with around 70% occurring only once. Sequencing was performed on PBMCs, taken after 12 months of ibrutinib treatment. The receptors shown here come from a human donor with chronic lymphocytic leukemia. CDR3s include the opening cysteine and the closing phenylalanine or tryptophan. D genes are given only for firm matches. Where a row states a size, it is once, few, many or the class of an expanded clone; other rows omit it.

TRBV5-6	-	TRBJ2-3	-	TGTGCCAGCAGCTTGTTCAGAAACACAGATACGCAGTATTTT	CASSLFRNTDTQYF
TRBV11-2	-	TRBJ1-3	few	TGTGCCAGCAGCTTCCGCGGGACCTCTGGAAACACCATATATTTT	CASSFRGTSGNTIYF
TRBV4-2	-	TRBJ1-2	-	TGTGCCAGCAGCCAAGATACCCCTCCCGAGAGGTTTAACTATGGCTACACCTTC	CASSQDTPPERFNYGYTF
TRBV27	TRBD1	TRBJ1-2	-	TGTGCCAGCAGGGCCACAGGGGGCGCTTATGGCTACACCTTC	CASRATGGAYGYTF
TRBV7-2	-	TRBJ2-1	few	TGTGCCAGCAGCTTAAGCCAAGGTTCCTACAATGAGCAGTTCTTC	CASSLSQGSYNEQFF
TRBV6-1	-	TRBJ2-1	-	TGTGCCAGCAGTGCCGGTGGGGCAGACCCCTTAAATGAGCAGTTCTTC	CASSAGGADPLNEQFF
TRBV19	-	TRBJ1-6	few	TGTGCCAGTAGTATAGTGGGCGGCAGGGATTCACCCCTCCACTTT	CASSIVGGRDSPLHF
TRBV10-3	-	TRBJ2-2	-	TGTGCCATCAGTGAGTCGTTTAGGGCCGGGGAGCTGTTTTTT	CAISESFRAGELFF
TRBV19	TRBD2	TRBJ2-7	-	TGTGCCAGTAGTATAGGGTCGCGGGGGAGCTCCTACGAGCAGTACTTC	CASSIGSRGSSYEQYF
TRBV18	TRBD1	TRBJ1-2	-	TGTGCCAGCTCACCAGGGTACAGGGGTAATGGCTACACCTTC	CASSPGYRGNGYTF
TRBV9	-	TRBJ2-2	-	TGTGCCAGCAGCGACGCAGGTGGTGGCACCGGGGAGCTGTTTTTT	CASSDAGGGTGELFF
TRBV6-5	-	TRBJ1-1	-	TGTGCCACAGAAAAGAACACTGAAGCTTTCTTT	CATEKNTEAFF
TRBV11-2	-	TRBJ2-7	-	TGTGCCAGCGCGAGGGAGGCGTACGAGCAGTACTTC	CASAREAYEQYF
TRBV7-3	TRBD1	TRBJ2-2	-	TGTGCCAGCAGCTTAAAACCGGGACAGGCAGGGGCCGGGGAGCTGTTTTTT	CASSLKPGQAGAGELFF
TRBV5-4	-	TRBJ1-2	-	TGTGCCAGCAGCTTGAGCAGGGTGGATGTGGATGGCTACACCTTC	CASSLSRVDVDGYTF
TRBV6-1	-	TRBJ1-2	-	TGTGCCAGCAGTGAACCATTCAGCTACACCTTC	CASSEPFSYTF
TRBV28	TRBD1	TRBJ1-5	few	TGTGCCAGCGCAGGGGGCGGCCCGTATAGCAATCAGCCCCAGCATTTT	CASAGGGPYSNQPQHF
TRBV6-5	-	TRBJ2-4	once	TGTGCCAGCAGTTACTCATCAGGGACGTCCAAAAACATTCAGTACTTC	CASSYSSGTSKNIQYF
TRBV7-2	TRBD1	TRBJ1-5	-	TGTGCCAGCAGCTTTAGGACAGGGAACAATCAGCCCCAGCATTTT	CASSFRTGNNQPQHF
TRBV18	TRBD2	TRBJ2-1	once	TGTGCCAGCTCACCCCGGGGGGGAGACACCATATCTAATGAGCAGTTCTTC	CASSPRGGDTISNEQFF
TRBV14	TRBD1	TRBJ2-3	-	TGTGCCAGCAGCCCCCCTCGGACAGGTCCTTATATCACAGATACGCAGTATTTT	CASSPPRTGPYITDTQYF
TRBV16	-	TRBJ1-5	-	TGTGCCAGCAGCCAATTGTTAGGACAGAGCAATCAGCCCCAGCATTTT	CASSQLLGQSNQPQHF
TRBV28	-	TRBJ2-7	-	TGTGCCAGCAGTTCCGAGACCTCCTACTACGAGCAGTACTTC	CASSSETSYYEQYF
TRBV5-1	TRBD1	TRBJ2-6	-	TGCGCCAGCAGCGGGGGACAGGAGTTTGCTGGGGCCAACGTCCTGACTTTC	CASSGGQEFAGANVLTF
TRBV25-1	-	TRBJ1-6	-	TGTGCCAGCAGGCCAGAGCTCGGCCGATCACCCCTCCACTTT	CASRPELGRSPLHF
TRBV6-6	TRBD1	TRBJ1-1	-	TGTGCCAGCAGTCAACTGACAGGGCCGAGCACTGAAGCTTTCTTT	CASSQLTGPSTEAFF
TRBV25-1	-	TRBJ1-4	-	TGTGCCAGCATTGGATTAACTAATGAAAAACTGTTTTTT	CASIGLTNEKLFF
TRBV2	TRBD2	TRBJ2-2	few	TGTGCCAGCAGTCAGACTAGCAGCACCGGGGAGCTGTTTTTT	CASSQTSSTGELFF
TRBV19	-	TRBJ1-3	-	TGTGCCAGTAGTAACCGGCCGACTTCTGGAAACACCATATATTTT	CASSNRPTSGNTIYF
TRBV6-1	-	TRBJ1-1	-	TGTGCCAGCAGGCCAACGCGTTCGGGGTTGACTGAAGCTTTCTTT	CASRPTRSGLTEAFF
TRBV7-2	TRBD1	TRBJ2-7	-	TGTGCCAGCAGCTCCGGGACAGGGGGCAACGAGCAGTACTTC	CASSSGTGGNEQYF
TRBV7-9	TRBD1	TRBJ1-2	-	TGTGCCAGCAGCCCTCAGGGGGCCGACGGACGCGGCTACACCTTC	CASSPQGADGRGYTF
TRBV18	TRBD1	TRBJ2-1	few	TGTGCCAGCTCACCGGGGACAGGTGTTTACAATGAGCAGTTCTTC	CASSPGTGVYNEQFF
TRBV7-3	-	TRBJ1-1	-	TGTGCCAGCAGCTTAAATTCCCCGGGGGTCGGCACTGAAGCTTTCTTT	CASSLNSPGVGTEAFF
TRBV6-1	-	TRBJ1-1	-	TGTGCCAGCAGACAGACGGAGGACACTGAAGCTTTCTTT	CASRQTEDTEAFF
TRBV6-1	-	TRBJ1-6	few	TGTGCCAGCAGGTGGACAGTCGAGGGGTCACCCCTCCACTTT	CASRWTVEGSPLHF
TRBV6-1	TRBD2	TRBJ2-6	-	TGTGCCAGCGTAGCGGGGGGAGGAGGGGCCAACGTCCTGACTTTC	CASVAGGGGANVLTF
TRBV6-1	-	TRBJ2-7	-	TGTGCCAGCAGTGACTGGGCTGGCAGCTATACCTACGAGCAGTACTTC	CASSDWAGSYTYEQYF
TRBV6-4	TRBD2	TRBJ2-3	-	TGTGCCAGCAAGGCTAGCGGGGCAGATACGCAGTATTTT	CASKASGADTQYF
TRBV30	-	TRBJ1-1	-	TGTGCCTGGAGTGTACGGGATCATGGTGAAGCTTTCTTT	CAWSVRDHGEAFF
TRBV11-3	-	TRBJ2-7	-	TGTGCCAGCAGCTTAGGAGGGAGCTCCTACGAGCAGTACTTC	CASSLGGSSYEQYF
TRBV5-1	-	TRBJ1-2	-	TGCGCCAGCAGCCCCTGGTCGGGAAACCTATATGGCTACACCTTC	CASSPWSGNLYGYTF
TRBV23-1	-	TRBJ1-5	-	TGCGCCAGCAGTCAAAGCGGGAAACCCAATCAGCCCCAGCATTTT	CASSQSGKPNQPQHF
TRBV6-1	-	TRBJ1-5	-	TGTGCCAGCGGATCGCGAACGCCCCAGCATTTT	CASGSRTPQHF
TRBV7-9	TRBD2	TRBJ2-7	few	TGTGCCAGCAGCGTGCTGACTAGCGGGGGCTACGAGCAGTACTTC	CASSVLTSGGYEQYF
TRBV27	TRBD1	TRBJ2-7	-	TGTGCCAGCAGGATCGGACAGGGTTTTTACGAGCAGTACTTC	CASRIGQGFYEQYF
TRBV6-5	-	TRBJ2-7	-	TGTGCCAGCAGTTGGAGGCCTAACTACGAGCAGTACTTC	CASSWRPNYEQYF
TRBV11-2	TRBD1	TRBJ2-7	once	TGTGCCAGCAGCTTAGGACCCTACTGGACAGGGGTTGGGGGCTACGAGCAGTACTTC	CASSLGPYWTGVGGYEQYF
TRBV6-6	TRBD1	TRBJ1-5	-	TGTGCCAGCAGTCCCGGGACAGGGTCGTATCAGCCCCAGCATTTT	CASSPGTGSYQPQHF
TRBV27	-	TRBJ1-5	-	TGTGCCAGCAGTCTCACGACAGGCCCCAAGCCCCAGCATTTT	CASSLTTGPKPQHF
TRBV18	-	TRBJ1-1	-	TGTGCCAGCTCACAAAATCGGGGAGGAACTGAAGCTTTCTTT	CASSQNRGGTEAFF
TRBV4-1	TRBD1	TRBJ1-3	-	TGCGCCAGCAGCCAAGAGACAGGGGGGAACGCTGGAAACACCATATATTTT	CASSQETGGNAGNTIYF